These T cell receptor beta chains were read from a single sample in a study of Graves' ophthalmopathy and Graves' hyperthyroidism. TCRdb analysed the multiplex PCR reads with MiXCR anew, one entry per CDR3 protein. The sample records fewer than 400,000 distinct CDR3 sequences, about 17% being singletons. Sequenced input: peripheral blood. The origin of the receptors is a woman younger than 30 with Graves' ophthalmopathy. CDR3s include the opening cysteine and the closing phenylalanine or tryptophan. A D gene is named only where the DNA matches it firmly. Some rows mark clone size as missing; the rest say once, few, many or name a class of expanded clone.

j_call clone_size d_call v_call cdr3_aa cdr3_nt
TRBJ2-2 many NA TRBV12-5 CASGLVFGTPFSNTGELFF TGTGCTAGTGGTTTGGTATTCGGGACACCATTCTCGAACACCGGGGAGCTGTTTTTT
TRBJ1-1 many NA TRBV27 CASSLFRGLGLLNTEAFF TGTGCCAGCAGTTTATTTCGGGGGCTAGGGCTACTGAACACTGAAGCTTTCTTT
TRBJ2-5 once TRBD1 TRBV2 CASTGQIEETQYF TGTGCCAGCACGGGACAGATAGAAGAGACCCAGTACTTC
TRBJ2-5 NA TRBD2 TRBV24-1 CATSGREEGGLSLETQYF TGTGCCACCAGTGGACGGGAGGAGGGAGGGTTGTCGTTGGAGACCCAGTACTTC
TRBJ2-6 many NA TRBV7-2 CASSLGSYVLTF TGTGCCAGCAGCTTAGGGTCTTACGTCCTGACTTTC
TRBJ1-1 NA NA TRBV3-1 CASTRAGVRTEAFF TGTGCCAGCACCCGGGCGGGGGTAAGGACTGAAGCTTTCTTT
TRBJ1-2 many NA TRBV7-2 CASRLQVTGYGYTF TGTGCCAGCAGACTGCAGGTCACAGGGTATGGCTACACCTTC
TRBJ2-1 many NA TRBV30 CAWSRGRDNNEQFF TGTGCCTGGAGTCGGGGGCGGGACAACAATGAGCAGTTCTTC
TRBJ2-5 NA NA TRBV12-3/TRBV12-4 CASSPSAYQETQYF TGTGCCAGCTCACCATCGGCGTACCAAGAGACCCAGTACTTC
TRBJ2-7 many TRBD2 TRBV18 CASSRGLAGNEQYF TGTGCCAGCTCCCGCGGACTAGCGGGAAACGAGCAGTACTTC
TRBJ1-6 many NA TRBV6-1 CASSDPGGNNSPLHF TGTGCCAGCAGCGACCCCGGGGGAAATAATTCACCCCTCCACTTT
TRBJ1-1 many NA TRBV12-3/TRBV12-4 CASSADTWGTEAFF TGTGCCAGCAGTGCGGACACTTGGGGCACTGAAGCTTTCTTT
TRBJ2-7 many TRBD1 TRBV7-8 CASSLRGNGDEQYF TGTGCCAGCAGCCTCAGGGGGAATGGGGACGAGCAGTACTTC
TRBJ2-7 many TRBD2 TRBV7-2 CASSYGTSGHYEQYF TGTGCCAGCAGCTACGGGACTAGCGGGCACTACGAGCAGTACTTC
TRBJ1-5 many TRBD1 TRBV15 CATSRSGDRGRSNQPQHF TGTGCCACCAGCAGATCGGGGGACAGGGGTCGTAGCAATCAGCCCCAGCATTTT
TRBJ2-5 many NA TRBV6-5 CASSYPSGPGETQYF TGTGCCAGCAGTTACCCCTCTGGACCGGGCGAGACCCAGTACTTC
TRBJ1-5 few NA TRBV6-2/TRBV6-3 CASSKGRVNQPQHF TGTGCCAGCAGTAAGGGACGCGTCAATCAGCCCCAGCATTTT
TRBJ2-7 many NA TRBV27 CASSLVPEAGAYEQYF TGTGCCAGCAGTTTAGTACCGGAGGCGGGGGCTTACGAGCAGTACTTC
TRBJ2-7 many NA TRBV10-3 CAISETDLEQYF TGTGCCATCAGTGAGACCGACTTGGAGCAGTACTTC
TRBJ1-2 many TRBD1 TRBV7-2 CASLVGQGVGGYTF TGTGCCAGCCTAGTGGGACAGGGAGTAGGAGGCTACACCTTC
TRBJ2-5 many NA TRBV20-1 CSAPSSGSQETQYF TGCAGTGCTCCGTCGTCCGGAAGCCAAGAGACCCAGTACTTC
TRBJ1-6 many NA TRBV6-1 CASSLQGGLHF TGTGCCAGCAGTCTTCAGGGAGGTCTCCACTTT
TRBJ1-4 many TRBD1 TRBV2 CASRTGGEKLFF TGTGCCAGCAGGACAGGGGGCGAAAAACTGTTTTTT
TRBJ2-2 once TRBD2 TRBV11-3 CASSLHGASGIDPIF TGTGCCAGCAGCCTTCATGGAGCTAGCGGTATCGACCCCATTTTT
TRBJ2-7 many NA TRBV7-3 CASSLMTGDEQYF TGTGCCAGCAGCTTAATGACAGGTGACGAGCAGTACTTC
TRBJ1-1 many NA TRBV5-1 CASSEAGATEAFF TGCGCCAGCAGCGAGGCAGGGGCGACTGAAGCTTTCTTT
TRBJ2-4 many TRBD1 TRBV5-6 CASSTTGTEKNIQYF TGTGCCAGCAGCACCACCGGGACAGAGAAAAACATTCAGTACTTC
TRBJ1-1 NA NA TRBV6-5 CASTGIYTEAFF TGTGCCAGCACCGGGATCTACACTGAAGCTTTCTTT
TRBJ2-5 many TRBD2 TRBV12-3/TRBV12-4 CASSSGGAEETQYF TGTGCCAGCAGTAGCGGGGGGGCGGAAGAGACCCAGTACTTC
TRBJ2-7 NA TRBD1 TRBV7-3 CASSLTSGTGEQYF TGTGCCAGCAGCTTAACATCAGGGACAGGAGAGCAGTACTTC